The sequence of this TCR beta chain was determined in a study of cytomegalovirus exposure and HLA in healthy donors. Primers: 60 Vbeta forward and 13 Jbeta reverse. Only in-frame clones appear in the TCRdb table, and some are missing; sequencing was by immunoSEQ multiplex PCR. The table lists about 130,000 clones, about 80% of them singletons. Study-wide results and limits: Later findings reportedly placed an Asian-associated ancestry cluster below the roughly 670-donor mean for N-insertions. Productive status was seen about 87% or about 30% of the time for most TCR beta V segments in an earlier analysis. After further analysis at a later stage, 16,951 TCR beta sequences were associated with HLA alleles at 0.05 false discovery rate.

This clone was seen a single time. Its antigen is as yet unknown. Likely unrecorded immune exposures existed in these nominally healthy donors. The germline V and J ends were trimmed by 3 bases and 6 bases, with 15 bases remaining between them. The CDR3 is 14 residues long. Germline V gene lookup returns CDR1 MNHEY and CDR2 SMNVEV (reference sequence). Sequenced input: PBMCs. The receptor comes from a girl aged 2-9 years in good health and CMV-seronegative. This chain connects TRBV27 to TRBJ2-7, with a weak D call TRBD1 (5 bases). The CDR3 spells CASSFDRGSAEQYF. The CDR3 DNA reads TGTGCCAGCAGTTTTGACAGAGGATCCGCCGAGCAGTACTTC.